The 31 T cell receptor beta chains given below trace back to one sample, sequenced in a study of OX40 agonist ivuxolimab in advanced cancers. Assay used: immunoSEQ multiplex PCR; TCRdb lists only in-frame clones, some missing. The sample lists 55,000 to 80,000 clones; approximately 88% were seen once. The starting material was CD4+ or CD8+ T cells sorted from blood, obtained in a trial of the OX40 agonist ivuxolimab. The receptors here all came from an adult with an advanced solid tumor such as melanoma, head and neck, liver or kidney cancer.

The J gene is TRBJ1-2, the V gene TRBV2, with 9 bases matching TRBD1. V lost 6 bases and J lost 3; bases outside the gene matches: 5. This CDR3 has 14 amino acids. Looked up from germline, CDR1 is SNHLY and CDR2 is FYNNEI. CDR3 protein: CASRLQGADYGYTF. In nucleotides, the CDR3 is TGTGCCAGCAGGCTACAGGGGGCGGACTATGGCTACACCTTC.

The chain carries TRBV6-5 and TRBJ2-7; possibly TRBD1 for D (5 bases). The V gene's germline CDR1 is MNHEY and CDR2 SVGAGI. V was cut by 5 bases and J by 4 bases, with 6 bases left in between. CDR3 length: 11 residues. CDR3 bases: TGTGCCAGCAGTGGGGCTTACGAGCAGTACTTC. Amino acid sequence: CASSGAYEQYF.

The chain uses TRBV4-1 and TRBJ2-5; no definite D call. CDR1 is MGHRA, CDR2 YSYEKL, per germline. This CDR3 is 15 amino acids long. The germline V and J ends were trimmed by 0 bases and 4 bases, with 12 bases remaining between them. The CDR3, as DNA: TGCGCCAGCAGCCAAGATTATTCCGGTGGAGAGACCCAGTACTTC. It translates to CASSQDYSGGETQYF.

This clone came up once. CDR3 protein: CASSEAGPQVNEQFF. CDR3 in DNA: TGTGCCAGCAGTGAAGCGGGACCGCAGGTCAATGAGCAGTTCTTC. The chain joins TRBV2 to TRBJ2-1, with D perhaps being TRBD1 or TRBD2 (5 bases each). This CDR3 spans 15 amino acids. V lost 0 bases, J lost 6 bases, and 12 bases lay in between. Germline V gene data show CDR1 as SNHLY and CDR2 as FYNNEI.

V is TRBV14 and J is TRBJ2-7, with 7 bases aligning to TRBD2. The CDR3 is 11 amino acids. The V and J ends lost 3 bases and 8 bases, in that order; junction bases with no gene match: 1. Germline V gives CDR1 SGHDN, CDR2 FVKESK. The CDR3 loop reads CASSQGGKQYF. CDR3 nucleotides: TGTGCCAGCAGCCAGGGGGGGAAGCAGTACTTC.

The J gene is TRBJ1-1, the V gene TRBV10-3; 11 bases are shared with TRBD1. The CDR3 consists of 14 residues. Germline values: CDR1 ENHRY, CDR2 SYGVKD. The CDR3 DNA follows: TGTAGCGTCGGGACAGGGGGAAGTGGAACTGAAGCTTTCTTT. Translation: CSVGTGGSGTEAFF.

The CDR3 region has the DNA TGTGCCAGTAGTATAGGTATCGGTCCCGGCGACATTCAGTACTTC. Encoded protein: CASSIGIGPGDIQYF. The chain employs TRBV19 and TRBJ2-4; D not resolved. The germline CDR1 and CDR2 sequences are LNHDA and SQIVND (reference sequence). Trimming took off 1 base at V and 8 bases at J, with 15 bases between the two ends. The CDR3 sequence is 15 residues long.

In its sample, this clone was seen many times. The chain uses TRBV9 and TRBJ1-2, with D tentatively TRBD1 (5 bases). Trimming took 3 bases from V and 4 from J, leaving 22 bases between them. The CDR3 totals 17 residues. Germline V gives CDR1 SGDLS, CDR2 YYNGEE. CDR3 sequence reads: CASSADSRGKRAYGYTF. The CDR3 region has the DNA TGTGCCAGCAGCGCTGATTCCCGGGGCAAAAGGGCCTATGGCTACACCTTC.

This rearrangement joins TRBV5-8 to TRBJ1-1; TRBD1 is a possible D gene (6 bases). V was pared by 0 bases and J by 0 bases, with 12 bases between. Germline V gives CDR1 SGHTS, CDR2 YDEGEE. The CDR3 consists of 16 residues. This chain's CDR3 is CASSLETRTVNTEAFF. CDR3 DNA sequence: TGTGCCAGCAGCTTGGAAACGCGGACAGTGAACACTGAAGCTTTCTTT.

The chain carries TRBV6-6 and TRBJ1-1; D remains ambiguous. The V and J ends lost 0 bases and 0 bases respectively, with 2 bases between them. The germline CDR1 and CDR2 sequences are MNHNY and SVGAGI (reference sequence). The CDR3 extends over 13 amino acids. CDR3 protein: CASSYSMNTEAFF. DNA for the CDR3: TGTGCCAGCAGTTACTCGATGAACACTGAAGCTTTCTTT.

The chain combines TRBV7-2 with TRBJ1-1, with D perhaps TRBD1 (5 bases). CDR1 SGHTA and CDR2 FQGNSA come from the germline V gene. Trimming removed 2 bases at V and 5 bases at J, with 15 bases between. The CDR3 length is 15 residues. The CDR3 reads CASSLFSGTGTEAFF. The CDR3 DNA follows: TGTGCCAGCAGCTTATTTTCAGGGACGGGGACTGAAGCTTTCTTT.

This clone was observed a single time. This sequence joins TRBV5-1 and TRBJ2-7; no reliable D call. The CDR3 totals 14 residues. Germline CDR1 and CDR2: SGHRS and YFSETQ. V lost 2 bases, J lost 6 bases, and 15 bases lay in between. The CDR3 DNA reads TGCGCCAGCAGCTTTCCCGGGCCGAGGTCCGAGCAGTACTTC. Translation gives CASSFPGPRSEQYF. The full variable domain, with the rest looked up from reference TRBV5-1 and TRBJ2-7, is KAGVTQTPRYLIKTRGQQVTLSCSPISGHRSVSWYQQTPGQGLQFLFEYFSETQRNKGNFPGRFSGRQFSNSRSEMNVSTLELGDSALYLCASSFPGPRSEQYFGPGTRLTVT.

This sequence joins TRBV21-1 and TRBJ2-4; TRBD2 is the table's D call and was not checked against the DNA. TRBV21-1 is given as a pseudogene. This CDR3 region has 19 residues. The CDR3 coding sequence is TGTGCCAGCAGCAAGCCTCAGCGGAGGGGTCTAAGGGCCAAAAACATTCAGTACTTC. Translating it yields CASSKPQRRGLRAKNIQYF.

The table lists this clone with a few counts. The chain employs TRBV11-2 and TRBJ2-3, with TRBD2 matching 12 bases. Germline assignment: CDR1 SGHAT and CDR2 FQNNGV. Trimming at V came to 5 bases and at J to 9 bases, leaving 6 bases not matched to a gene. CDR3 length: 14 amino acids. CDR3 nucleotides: TGTGCCAGCAGCCTACGTACTAGCGGGGGGACGCAGTATTTT. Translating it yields CASSLRTSGGTQYF.

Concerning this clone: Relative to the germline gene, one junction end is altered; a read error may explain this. CDR3 sequence: CASSLQPYSNQPQHF. CDR3 in DNA: TGTGCCAGCAGCTTACAACCTTATAGCAATCAGCCCCAGCATTTT. This chain connects TRBV5-3 to TRBJ1-5; D is ambiguous. TRBV5-3 carries the ORF label, with uncertain function. There are 15 residues in the CDR3.

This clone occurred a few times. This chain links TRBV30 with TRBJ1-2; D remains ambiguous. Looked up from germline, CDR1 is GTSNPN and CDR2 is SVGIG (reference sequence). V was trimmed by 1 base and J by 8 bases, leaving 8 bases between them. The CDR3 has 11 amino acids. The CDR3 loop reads CAWSEGAGYTF. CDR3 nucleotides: TGTGCCTGGAGTGAGGGAGCAGGCTACACCTTC.

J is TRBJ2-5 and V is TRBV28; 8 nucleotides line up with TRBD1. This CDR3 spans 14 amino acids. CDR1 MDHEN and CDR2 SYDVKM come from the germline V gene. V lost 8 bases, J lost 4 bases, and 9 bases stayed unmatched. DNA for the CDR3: TGTGCCAGCTACGGACAGGGAAGAGGAGAGACCCAGTACTTC. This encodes CASYGQGRGETQYF.

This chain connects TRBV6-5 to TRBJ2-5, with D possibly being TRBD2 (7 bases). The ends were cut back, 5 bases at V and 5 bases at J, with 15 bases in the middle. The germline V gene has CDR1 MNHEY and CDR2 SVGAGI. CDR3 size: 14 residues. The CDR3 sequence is CASSDPGRGETQYF. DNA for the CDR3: TGTGCCAGCAGTGACCCAGGGAGGGGGGAGACCCAGTACTTC.

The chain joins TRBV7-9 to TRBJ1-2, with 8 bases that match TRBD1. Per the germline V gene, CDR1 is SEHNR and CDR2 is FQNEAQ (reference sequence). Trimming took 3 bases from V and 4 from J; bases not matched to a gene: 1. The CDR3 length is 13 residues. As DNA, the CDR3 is TGTGCCAGCAGCTTTACAGGGGGCTATGGCTACACCTTC. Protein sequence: CASSFTGGYGYTF.

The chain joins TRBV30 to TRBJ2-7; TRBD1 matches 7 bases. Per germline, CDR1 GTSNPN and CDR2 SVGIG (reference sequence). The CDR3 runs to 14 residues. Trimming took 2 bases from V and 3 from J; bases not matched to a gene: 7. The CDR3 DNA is TGTGCCTGGAGTCGTGGGGACAGAAGCTACGAGCAGTACTTC. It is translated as CAWSRGDRSYEQYF.

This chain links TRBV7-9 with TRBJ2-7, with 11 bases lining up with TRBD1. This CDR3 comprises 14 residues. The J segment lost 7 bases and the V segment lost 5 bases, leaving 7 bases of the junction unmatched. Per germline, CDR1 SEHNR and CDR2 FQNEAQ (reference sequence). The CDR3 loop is CASSAGQGASEQYF. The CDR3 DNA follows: TGTGCCAGCAGCGCCGGACAGGGGGCGAGTGAGCAGTACTTC.

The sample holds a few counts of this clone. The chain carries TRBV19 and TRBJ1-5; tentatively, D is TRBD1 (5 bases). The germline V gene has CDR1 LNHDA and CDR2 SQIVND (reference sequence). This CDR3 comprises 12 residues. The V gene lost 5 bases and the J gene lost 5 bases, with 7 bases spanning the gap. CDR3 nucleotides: TGTGCCAGTAGTCAGGGATATCAGCCCCAGCATTTT. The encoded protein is CASSQGYQPQHF.

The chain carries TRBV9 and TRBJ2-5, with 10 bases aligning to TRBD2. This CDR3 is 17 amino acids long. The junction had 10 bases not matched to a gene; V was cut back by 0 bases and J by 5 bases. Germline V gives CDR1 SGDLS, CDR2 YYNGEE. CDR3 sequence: CASSVASGGPREETQYF. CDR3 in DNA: TGTGCCAGCAGCGTAGCTAGCGGGGGACCCCGGGAGGAGACCCAGTACTTC.

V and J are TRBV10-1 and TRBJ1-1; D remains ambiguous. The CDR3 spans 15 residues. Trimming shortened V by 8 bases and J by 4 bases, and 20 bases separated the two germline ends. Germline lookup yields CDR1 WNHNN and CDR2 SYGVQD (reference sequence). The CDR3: CASGGELRGGTEAFF. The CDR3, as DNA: TGCGCCAGCGGAGGAGAATTGCGGGGTGGCACTGAAGCTTTCTTT.

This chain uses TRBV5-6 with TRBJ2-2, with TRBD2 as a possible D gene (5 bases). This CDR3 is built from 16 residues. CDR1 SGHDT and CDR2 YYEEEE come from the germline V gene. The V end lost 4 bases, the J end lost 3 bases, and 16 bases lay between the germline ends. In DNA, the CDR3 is TGTGCCAGCAGCCCCGGGTCACGGCGGGACACCGGGGAGCTGTTTTTT. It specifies CASSPGSRRDTGELFF.

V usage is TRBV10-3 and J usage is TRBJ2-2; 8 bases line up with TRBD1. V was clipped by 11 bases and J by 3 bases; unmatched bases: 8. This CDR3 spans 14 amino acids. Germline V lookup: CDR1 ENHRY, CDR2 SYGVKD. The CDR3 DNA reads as TGTGCCTCGTCCGGGACAGGAGACACCGGGGAGCTGTTTTTT. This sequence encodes CASSGTGDTGELFF.

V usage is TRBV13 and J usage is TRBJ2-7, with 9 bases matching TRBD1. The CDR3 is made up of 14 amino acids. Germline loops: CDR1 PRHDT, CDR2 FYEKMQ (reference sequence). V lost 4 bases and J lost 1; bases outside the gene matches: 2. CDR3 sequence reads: CASSSGQGSYEQYF. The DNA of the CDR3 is TGTGCCAGCAGCTCAGGACAGGGGTCCTACGAGCAGTACTTC.

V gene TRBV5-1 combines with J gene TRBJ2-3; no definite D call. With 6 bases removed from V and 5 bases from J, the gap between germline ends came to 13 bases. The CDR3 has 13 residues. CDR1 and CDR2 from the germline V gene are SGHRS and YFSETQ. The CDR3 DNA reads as TGCGCCAGCAAGCCCCTAGTGATAGATACGCAGTATTTT. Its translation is CASKPLVIDTQYF.

The CDR3 region has the DNA TGCGCCAGCAGCCAAGATCTTTCGGGGGCCGCCTACAATGAGCAGTTCTTC. Amino acids: CASSQDLSGAAYNEQFF. V usage is TRBV4-3 and J usage is TRBJ2-1; D possibly matches TRBD1 or TRBD2 (6 bases each). The CDR3 spans 17 residues. Germline loops: CDR1 LGHNA, CDR2 YSLEER. V was trimmed by 0 bases and J by 2 bases, leaving 14 bases between them.

CDR3 amino acids: CASSILGREKLFF. The CDR3 region has the DNA TGTGCCAGCAGTATTCTGGGTCGGGAAAAACTGTTTTTT. The rearrangement joins TRBV2 to TRBJ1-4, with unresolved D. This CDR3 is built from 13 residues. Germline CDR1 and CDR2: SNHLY and FYNNEI. The germline V and J ends were trimmed by 5 bases and 8 bases, with 12 bases remaining between them. The whole variable domain, filled in from reference TRBV2 and TRBJ1-4, reads EPEVTQTPSHQVTQMGQEVILRCVPISNHLYFYWYRQILGQKVEFLVSFYNNEISEKSEIFDDQFSVERPDGSNFTLKIRSTKLEDSAMYFCASSILGREKLFFGSGTQLSVL.

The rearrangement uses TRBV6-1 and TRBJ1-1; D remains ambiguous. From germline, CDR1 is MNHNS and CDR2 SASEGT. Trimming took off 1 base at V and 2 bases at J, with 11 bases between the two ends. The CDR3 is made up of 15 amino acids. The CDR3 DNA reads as TGTGCCAGCAGTGAAGGACGGGGTTTAAACACTGAAGCTTTCTTT. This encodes CASSEGRGLNTEAFF.